The 27 T cell receptor beta chains below were found in one sample sequenced in a study of shared clonotypes between healthy human individuals. Method: immunoSEQ multiplex PCR; TCRdb's copy keeps in-frame clones and lacks some. The repertoire holds about 470,000 clones, with around 75% as singletons. The sample comprised PBMCs. Receptor source: a woman between 40 and 50 years old in good health. Some clones in this sample may be carry-over from other donors' samples.

The chain uses TRBV7-2 and TRBJ2-7; 7 bases are shared with TRBD1. Losses at the gene ends were 7 bases for V and 1 base for J; bases not matched to a gene: 16. The CDR3 has 17 amino acids. Germline values: CDR1 SGHTA, CDR2 FQGNSA. Here the CDR3 reads CASTLSFRGRGSYEQYF. Written as DNA, the CDR3 is TGTGCCAGCACCCTTTCCTTTAGGGGGCGCGGATCCTACGAGCAGTACTTC.

The chain is built from TRBV27 and TRBJ1-1; 10 positions match TRBD1. Germline-derived CDR1 and CDR2 are MNHEY and SMNVEV (reference sequence). This CDR3 has 15 amino acids. V lost 4 bases to trimming and J lost 5 bases; unmatched junction nucleotides: 7. The CDR3 spells CASSYGQGVITEAFF. The CDR3, as DNA: TGTGCCAGCAGTTACGGACAGGGGGTGATAACTGAAGCTTTCTTT.

V is TRBV5-1 and J is TRBJ2-7; 8 bases agree with TRBD1. This CDR3 region has 15 residues. Unmatched junction bases numbered 4, after V lost 1 base and J lost 1 base. CDR1 SGHRS and CDR2 YFSETQ come from the germline V gene. CDR3 in amino acids: CASSLHRGASYEQYF. The CDR3 DNA sequence: TGCGCCAGCAGCTTGCACAGGGGGGCATCCTACGAGCAGTACTTC. Using reference TRBV5-1 and TRBJ2-7 for the parts outside the CDR3, the full variable domain is KAGVTQTPRYLIKTRGQQVTLSCSPISGHRSVSWYQQTPGQGLQFLFEYFSETQRNKGNFPGRFSGRQFSNSRSEMNVSTLELGDSALYLCASSLHRGASYEQYFGPGTRLTVT.

This chain's CDR3 is CASSIIEADTEAFF. The DNA for the CDR3 is TGTGCCAGTAGTATAATAGAGGCGGACACTGAAGCTTTCTTT. The V and J genes are TRBV19 and TRBJ1-1; D is undetermined. This CDR3 has 14 residues. Trimming cost V 2 bases and J 3 bases, with 10 bases left between them. The germline CDR1 and CDR2 sequences are LNHDA and SQIVND (reference sequence).

This chain connects TRBV4-2 to TRBJ1-2; possible D gene TRBD1, 5 bases. CDR1 and CDR2 (germline): LGHNA, YNFKEQ. The ends were cut back, 4 bases at V and 4 bases at J, with 13 bases in the middle. CDR3 length: 14 residues. The CDR3 spells CASSPGGDRYGYTF. In nucleotides, the CDR3 is TGTGCCAGCAGCCCCGGGGGGGATCGCTATGGCTACACCTTC.

V usage is TRBV6-5 and J usage is TRBJ1-2; 7 nucleotides line up with TRBD1. The CDR3 totals 14 residues. After removal of 5 bases from V and 3 bases from J, the junction contained 6 bases not matched to a gene. The germline CDR1 and CDR2 sequences are MNHEY and SVGAGI. Here the CDR3 DNA reads TGTGCCAGCAGTAGGAGCACAGGGGACTATGGCTACACCTTC. It yields the protein CASSRSTGDYGYTF.

V usage is TRBV28 and J usage is TRBJ2-6, with D hard to call. The germline gives CDR1 MDHEN, CDR2 SYDVKM. V was trimmed by 3 bases and J by 3 bases, leaving 6 bases between them. The CDR3 contains 14 residues. Written as DNA, the CDR3 is TGTGCCAGCAGTTTTCTTCATGGGGCCAACGTCCTGACTTTC. Encoded protein: CASSFLHGANVLTF.

This clone was seen a handful of times. The junction differs from germline at one of its ends, possibly a read error. The rearrangement uses TRBV28 and TRBJ2-7; D unresolved. The CDR3 contains 13 residues. Germline V CDR1 and CDR2: MDHEN, SYDVKM. DNA of the CDR3: TGTGCCAGCAGTCCACCTCGGACCTCCGGCAGTCGGTTC. Translating gives CASSPPRTSGSRF.

The genes are TRBV6-7 and TRBJ2-5, with D possibly TRBD2 on 6 matching bases. TRBV6-7 qualifies as an ORF whose function is uncertain. The CDR3 has 16 amino acids. The V end lost 1 base, the J end lost 5 bases, and 17 bases lay between the germline ends. In DNA form, the CDR3 reads TGTGCCAGCAGTTACTGGCCGAAAGGGGAGGAGGAGACCCAGTACTTC. It encodes CASSYWPKGEEETQYF.

The CDR3 sequence: CASSLVPDSSYEQYF. The CDR3 DNA reads as TGCGCCAGCAGCTTGGTACCGGATAGCTCCTACGAGCAGTACTTC. The rearrangement joins TRBV5-1 to TRBJ2-7; D is undetermined. The germline CDR1 and CDR2 sequences are SGHRS and YFSETQ. The CDR3 covers 15 residues. Trimming left V 0 bases short and J 0 bases short, with 10 bases between.

The J gene is TRBJ1-2, the V gene TRBV5-1; the D is unclear. CDR1 is SGHRS, CDR2 YFSETQ, per germline. Trimming cost V 0 bases and J 0 bases, with 6 bases left between them. This CDR3 has 14 residues. This CDR3 reads CASSLAQPNYGYTF. For the CDR3, the DNA is TGCGCCAGCAGCTTGGCCCAGCCTAACTATGGCTACACCTTC.

The chain is built from TRBV19 and TRBJ2-7; 8 nucleotides align to TRBD1. The CDR3 has 15 amino acids. Germline loops: CDR1 LNHDA, CDR2 SQIVND (reference sequence). The trim removed 3 bases at V and 5 bases at J, leaving 9 bases unmatched. CDR3 protein: CASSIGAGGVNEQYF. As DNA, the CDR3 is TGTGCCAGTAGTATCGGGGCAGGGGGCGTCAACGAGCAGTACTTC.

The rearrangement links TRBV6-5 to TRBJ1-5, with D maybe TRBD1 (5 bases). This CDR3 spans 14 amino acids. The germline V and J ends were trimmed by 2 bases and 5 bases, with 10 bases remaining between them. CDR1 is MNHEY, CDR2 SVGAGI, per germline. The CDR3: CASSYKTADQPQHF. In DNA form, the CDR3 reads TGTGCCAGCAGTTACAAGACAGCAGATCAGCCCCAGCATTTT.

Note on this clone: Other DNA sequences within the sample encode an identical CDR3. The V call is TRBV6-5, the J call TRBJ2-7; TRBD1 aligns across 7 bases. V shed 5 bases, J shed 3 bases, and the junction held 7 bases outside the gene matches. CDR1 and CDR2 from the germline V gene are MNHEY and SVGAGI. There are 14 residues in the CDR3. The CDR3 DNA sequence: TGTGCCAGCAGTCCCCGGACAGGCCTCTACGAGCAGTACTTC. It encodes CASSPRTGLYEQYF.

J is TRBJ2-3 and V is TRBV6-6; D is uncertain. The V and J ends lost 0 bases and 0 bases respectively, with 7 bases between them. Germline V gene data show CDR1 as MNHNY and CDR2 as SVGAGI (reference sequence). The CDR3 contains 15 residues. The DNA for the CDR3 is TGTGCCAGCAGTTACTCATGGGCTAGCACAGATACGCAGTATTTT. Translating it yields CASSYSWASTDTQYF.

The genes are TRBV5-5 and TRBJ2-7, with D tentatively TRBD1 or TRBD2 (5 bases each). Germline V CDR1 and CDR2: SGHKS, YYEKEE (reference sequence). V dropped 5 bases and J dropped 3 bases, with 15 bases sitting between them. There are 14 residues in the CDR3. The chain's CDR3 is CASRAPGPHYEQYF. Written as DNA, the CDR3 is TGTGCCAGCAGAGCCCCGGGACCTCACTACGAGCAGTACTTC. The full variable domain, its missing parts supplied by reference TRBV5-5 and TRBJ2-7, is DAGVTQSPTHLIKTRGQQVTLRCSPISGHKSVSWYQQVLGQGPQFIFQYYEKEERGRGNFPDRFSARQFPNYSSELNVNALLLGDSALYLCASRAPGPHYEQYFGPGTRLTVT.

The gene calls are TRBV6-5 and TRBJ1-2; the match to TRBD1 covers 8 bases. The CDR3 has 15 residues. The trim removed 2 bases at V and 3 bases at J, leaving 5 bases unmatched. Germline CDR1 and CDR2: MNHEY and SVGAGI. This chain's CDR3 is CASSYSRGRDYGYTF. The CDR3 coding sequence is TGTGCCAGCAGTTACAGCAGGGGGCGAGACTATGGCTACACCTTC.

This rearrangement joins TRBV5-1 to TRBJ1-1; possibly TRBD1 for D (6 bases). The V gene lost 4 bases and the J gene lost 3 bases, with 16 bases spanning the gap. The germline CDR1 and CDR2 sequences are SGHRS and YFSETQ. The CDR3 has 15 amino acids. The CDR3 DNA is TGCGCCAGCAGCCTCGGACAGCTCGGATACACTGAAGCTTTCTTT. Translation gives CASSLGQLGYTEAFF.

The rearrangement links TRBV18 to TRBJ2-7, with 7 bases aligning to TRBD1. CDR3 length: 14 amino acids. Losses at the gene ends were 5 bases for V and 2 bases for J; bases not matched to a gene: 6. Germline V gene sequence: CDR1 KGHSH, CDR2 LQKENI. The CDR3 DNA is TGTGCCAGCTCAATCGGACAGGTTCCCTACGAGCAGTACTTC. Amino acid sequence: CASSIGQVPYEQYF.

The V gene is TRBV2, the J gene TRBJ2-7; D possibly corresponds to TRBD2 (7 bases). Germline V gives CDR1 SNHLY, CDR2 FYNNEI. CDR3 length: 15 amino acids. V lost 0 bases and J 4 bases, leaving 13 bases between the germline ends. CDR3 DNA sequence: TGTGCCAGCAGTGAAGCTGGGGGGGCGCATTACGAGCAGTACTTC. It translates to CASSEAGGAHYEQYF.

The V and J genes are TRBV7-6 and TRBJ2-5; TRBD1 matches 8 bases. There are 12 residues in the CDR3. Germline CDR1 is SGHVS and CDR2 is FNYEAQ. V lost 6 bases to trimming and J lost 4 bases; unmatched junction nucleotides: 1. The CDR3 spells CASRGQGETQYF. DNA of the CDR3: TGTGCCAGCAGAGGACAGGGAGAGACCCAGTACTTC.

The chain recombines TRBV5-4 with TRBJ2-2, with 12 bases lining up with TRBD2. The V gene end was trimmed by 4 bases and the J gene end by 6 bases; junction bases not matched to a gene: 7. Germline V lookup: CDR1 SGHNT, CDR2 YYREEE (reference sequence). The CDR3 runs to 16 residues. CDR3 residues: CASSLAGGPRSGELFF. CDR3 nucleotides: TGTGCCAGCAGCCTAGCGGGAGGGCCCAGGTCCGGGGAGCTGTTTTTT.

The chain joins TRBV19 to TRBJ2-1; no definite D call. Trimming left V 6 bases short and J 10 bases short, with 22 bases between. CDR3 length: 15 residues. Germline CDR1 is LNHDA and CDR2 is SQIVND (reference sequence). CDR3 sequence (DNA): TGTGCCAGTAGCTTATTGGTAGGTAACTCTTACGAGCAGTTCTTC. Amino acids: CASSLLVGNSYEQFF.

J is TRBJ2-1 and V is TRBV29-1; 8 bases fit TRBD2. This CDR3 has 14 amino acids. Germline CDR1 and CDR2: SQVTM and ANQGSEA. The ends lost 4 bases at V and 4 bases at J; junction bases unmatched: 6. CDR3 sequence: CSVASGLEYNEQFF. The CDR3 DNA follows: TGCAGCGTTGCCTCGGGACTAGAGTACAATGAGCAGTTCTTC.

The CDR3 DNA is TGCGCCAGCAGCTTGGCGCAGGGAGGGAACACTGAAGCTTTCTTT. It encodes CASSLAQGGNTEAFF. The chain uses TRBV5-1 and TRBJ1-1, with a possible D match to TRBD1 (5 bases). Trimming removed 0 bases at V and 1 base at J, with 10 bases between. Germline lookup yields CDR1 SGHRS and CDR2 YFSETQ. The CDR3 has 15 amino acids.

The V gene is TRBV27, the J gene TRBJ1-2; TRBD1 agrees at 8 bases. The CDR3 sequence is 15 residues long. V shed 4 bases, J shed 5 bases, and the junction held 9 bases outside the gene matches. The V gene's germline CDR1 is MNHEY and CDR2 SMNVEV (reference sequence). The CDR3 reads CASSSRAGGGYGYTF. The CDR3 DNA reads TGTGCCAGCAGTTCGCGGGCAGGGGGCGGGTATGGCTACACCTTC.

This chain joins TRBV5-6 and TRBJ2-7, with unresolved D. Germline V gene lookup returns CDR1 SGHDT and CDR2 YYEEEE. V was clipped by 1 base and J by 3 bases, with 8 bases between them. This CDR3 contains 13 residues. The CDR3 region is CASSLKGGYEQYF. For the CDR3, the DNA is TGTGCCAGCAGCTTGAAAGGCGGCTACGAGCAGTACTTC.